The present entry profiles one TCR beta chain with its context. Its antigen remains unidentified. Per-base quality was not reported, and no clone a single base away is much larger than it. The donors were patients who had localized lung adenocarcinoma, which is a subtype of non-small cell lung cancer. Samples were obtained from the centers of localized lung adenocarcinomas. For TCR repertoire analysis, CD8+ T cells taken from tumor tissue were profiled apart from CD4+ T cells. Reading from cysteine to phenylalanine, the CDR3 counts 11 amino acids. This entry keeps only the CDR3 DNA: 33 bases, framed from base 1. Sequences MNHNS (CDR1) and SASEGT (CDR2) are obtained from the germline V gene. The record originates from a study of CD4 and CD8 cells across lung adenocarcinoma regions listed by TCRdb under 2018. With respect to the entire study: The study examined intratumor heterogeneity of the T cell receptor repertoire by comparing tumor centers with tumor margins.

Library construction relied on PCR. Sequenced on a HiSeq X Ten. TCRdb trimmed the raw reads at Q25, called clones with MiXCR and kept productive beta chains. CDR3 protein duplicates are merged, each entry listing the most common genes and DNA. Present in this sample are 20,000 to 30,000 distinct CDR3 sequences, 40% to 60% of which were seen just once. The ten largest account for 45% to 60% of the sample. This chain is built from TRBV6-1 and TRBJ2-2; D gene: possibly TRBD2, on 5 matching bases. The end of the DNA fits TRBJ2-3 better, so the J call may be wrong. Sequencing used CD8+ T cells from the center of a lung tumor. The sample's cell subset or site label, decoded: tumor center region. The TCR originated in a male donor with lung adenocarcinoma. The CD4 and CD8 labels of this study may be unreliable. The DNA sequence is as follows: TGTGCCAGCAGTGAGTTCGGGGAGCAGTATTTT. Translated, this is CASSEFGEQYF.